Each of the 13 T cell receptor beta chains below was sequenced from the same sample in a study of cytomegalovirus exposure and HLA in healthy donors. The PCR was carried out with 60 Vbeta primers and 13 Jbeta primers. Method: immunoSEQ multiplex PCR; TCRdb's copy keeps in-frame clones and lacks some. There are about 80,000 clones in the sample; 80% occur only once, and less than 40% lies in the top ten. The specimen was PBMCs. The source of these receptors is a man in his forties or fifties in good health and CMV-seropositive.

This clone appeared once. The chain's CDR3 is CASSPVPGQSRGTEAFF. The CDR3 bases are TGTGCCAGCAGCCCCGTCCCGGGACAGTCTAGAGGAACTGAAGCTTTCTTT. The V and J genes are TRBV7-9 and TRBJ1-1; 7 nucleotides agree with TRBD1. This CDR3 contains 17 residues. V was clipped by 5 bases and J by 5 bases; unmatched bases: 17. Germline CDR1 is SEHNR and CDR2 is FQNEAQ (reference sequence).

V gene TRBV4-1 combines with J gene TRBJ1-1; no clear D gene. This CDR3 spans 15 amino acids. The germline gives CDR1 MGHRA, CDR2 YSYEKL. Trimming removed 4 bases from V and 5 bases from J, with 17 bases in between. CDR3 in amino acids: CASSPSVGVKTEAFF. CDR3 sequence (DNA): TGCGCCAGCAGCCCAAGCGTCGGGGTAAAGACTGAAGCTTTCTTT.

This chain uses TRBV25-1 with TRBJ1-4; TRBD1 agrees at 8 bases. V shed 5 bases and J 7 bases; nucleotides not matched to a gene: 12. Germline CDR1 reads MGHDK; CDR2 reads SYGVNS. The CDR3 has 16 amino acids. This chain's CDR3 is CASSKDREGSGEKLFF. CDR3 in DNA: TGTGCCAGCAGTAAGGACAGGGAGGGGAGCGGTGAAAAACTGTTTTTT.

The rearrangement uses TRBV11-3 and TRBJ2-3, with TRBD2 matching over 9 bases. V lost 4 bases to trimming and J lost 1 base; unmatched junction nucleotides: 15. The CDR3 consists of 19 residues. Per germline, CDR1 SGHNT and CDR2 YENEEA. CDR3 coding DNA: TGTGCCAGCAGCTCGCGTGGTCTTGGAGCGGGAGGACGCACAGATACGCAGTATTTT. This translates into CASSSRGLGAGGRTDTQYF.

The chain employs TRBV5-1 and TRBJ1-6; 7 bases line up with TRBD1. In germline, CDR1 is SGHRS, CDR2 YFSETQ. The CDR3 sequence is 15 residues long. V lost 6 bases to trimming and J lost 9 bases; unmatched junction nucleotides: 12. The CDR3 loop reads CASKETGTVVSPLHF. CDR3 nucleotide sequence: TGCGCCAGCAAAGAGACCGGGACAGTTGTTTCACCCCTCCACTTT.

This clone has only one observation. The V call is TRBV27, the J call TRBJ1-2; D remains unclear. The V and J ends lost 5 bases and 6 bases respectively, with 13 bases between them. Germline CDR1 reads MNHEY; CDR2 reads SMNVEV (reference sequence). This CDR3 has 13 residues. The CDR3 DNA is TGTGCCAGCAGTGCGTTTTATGAGGATGGCTACACCTTC. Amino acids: CASSAFYEDGYTF.

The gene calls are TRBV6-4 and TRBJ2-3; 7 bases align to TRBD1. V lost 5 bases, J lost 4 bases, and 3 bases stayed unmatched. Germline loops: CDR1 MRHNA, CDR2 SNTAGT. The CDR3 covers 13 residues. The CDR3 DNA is TGTGCCAGCAGTACAGGGGTTGCAGATACGCAGTATTTT. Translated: CASSTGVADTQYF.

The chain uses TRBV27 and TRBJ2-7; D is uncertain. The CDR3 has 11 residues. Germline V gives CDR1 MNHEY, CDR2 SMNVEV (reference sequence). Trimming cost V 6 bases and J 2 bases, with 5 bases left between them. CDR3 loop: CASSNTYEQYF. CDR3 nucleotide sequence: TGTGCCAGCAGCAACACCTACGAGCAGTACTTC.

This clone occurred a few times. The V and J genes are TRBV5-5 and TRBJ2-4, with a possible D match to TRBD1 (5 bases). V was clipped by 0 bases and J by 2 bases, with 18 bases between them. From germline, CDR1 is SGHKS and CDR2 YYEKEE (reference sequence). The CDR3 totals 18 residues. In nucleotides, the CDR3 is TGTGCCAGCAGCTTGGAACTCTCAGGGCCATCTTCCAAAAACATTCAGTACTTC. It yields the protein CASSLELSGPSSKNIQYF.

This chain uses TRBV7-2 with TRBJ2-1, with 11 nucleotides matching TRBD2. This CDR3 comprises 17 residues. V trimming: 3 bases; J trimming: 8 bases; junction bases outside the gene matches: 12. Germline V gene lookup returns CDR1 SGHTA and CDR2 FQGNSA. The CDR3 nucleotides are TGTGCCAGCAGCTTGGGGTTAGCGGGAGGGCAGCTCTATGAGCAGTTCTTC. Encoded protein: CASSLGLAGGQLYEQFF.

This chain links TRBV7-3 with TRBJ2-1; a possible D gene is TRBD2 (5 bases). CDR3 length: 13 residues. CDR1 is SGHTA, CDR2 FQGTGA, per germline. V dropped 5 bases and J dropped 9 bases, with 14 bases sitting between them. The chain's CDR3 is CASSPSLVSEQFF. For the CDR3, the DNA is TGTGCCAGCAGCCCGTCACTAGTTTCTGAGCAGTTCTTC.

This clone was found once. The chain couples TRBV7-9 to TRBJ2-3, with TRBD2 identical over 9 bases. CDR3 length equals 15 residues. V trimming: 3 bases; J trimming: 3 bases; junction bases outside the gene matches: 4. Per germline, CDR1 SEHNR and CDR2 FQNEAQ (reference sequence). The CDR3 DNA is TGTGCCAGCAGCTTTAGCGGGAGCGGGACAGATACGCAGTATTTT. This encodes CASSFSGSGTDTQYF.

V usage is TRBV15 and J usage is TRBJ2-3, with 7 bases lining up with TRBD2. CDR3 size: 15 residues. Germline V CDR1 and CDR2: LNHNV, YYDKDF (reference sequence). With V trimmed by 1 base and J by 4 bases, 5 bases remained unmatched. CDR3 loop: CATSRGGGVADTQYF. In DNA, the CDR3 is TGTGCCACCAGCAGAGGGGGGGGAGTTGCAGATACGCAGTATTTT.